Included here is one T cell receptor beta chain sequence, with context. CDR1 and CDR2 from the germline V gene are MNHEY and SVGEGT. The CDR3 contains 15 residues. Unmatched junction bases numbered 7, after V lost 6 bases and J lost 0 bases. Authors' methods: Amplified reference gene primers provided the basis for estimating nucleated cell counts. TCRdb's copy holds only in-frame clones and misses some; the assay was immunoSEQ multiplex PCR. V, J and clone size reflect that table, while D and trimming were determined from the DNA. The repertoire includes about 110,000 clones, roughly 80% of them detected once, and about 4.1% sits in the top ten. The sample comes from a study of blood T cell repertoires in COVID-19. Study-wide background: From the United States, Italy and Spain came samples of acute and convalescent COVID-19. T cells, B-cell-depleted T cells, or PBMCs provided the cDNA or gDNA that served as material.

Input material: peripheral blood. This receptor was obtained from a human donor in a cohort sampled during active or convalescent COVID-19. The J gene is TRBJ2-7, the V gene TRBV6-2 or TRBV6-3, with TRBD1 matching over 8 bases. Written as DNA, the CDR3 is TGTGCCAGCAGCCGGGGACAGGTGATCTCCTACGAGCAGTACTTC. Translated: CASSRGQVISYEQYF.